This T cell receptor beta chain was retrieved from a study of Ad26.COV2.S vaccination and SARS-CoV-2 variants. Study-level results: Analyses that measured TCR breadth and depth may have underestimated total T cell responses.

Note on this clone: Its antigen is not known.

The table came from immunoSEQ multiplex PCR; TCRdb's copy has only in-frame clones and leaves some out. This sample has about 680,000 clones, with approximately 88% found just once. Sample treatment: over 15 received Ad26.COV2.S at low or high dose, single or two shots; roughly 5 received placebo; per-sample allocation not given. Samples came from day 63 after the first vaccine or placebo injection. At a Boston site, the person donating was an adult of 18-55 years. Expressing Wuhan-strain SARS-CoV-2 spike, an Ad26 vector served as the vaccine. The sequenced sample was peripheral blood, obtained in a trial of Ad26.COV2.S vaccine versus placebo. This TCR was sampled from a person aged 18-60 years who received the Ad26.COV2.S COVID-19 vaccine or a placebo.

The CDR3 bases are TGCGCCAGCAGCTTGGCGGGGGGCAGTACGAACACTGAAGCTTTCTTT. This translates into CASSLAGGSTNTEAFF. The chain is built from TRBV5-1 and TRBJ1-1; tentative D call: TRBD1 (6 bases). Germline V gives CDR1 SGHRS, CDR2 YFSETQ. The CDR3 has 16 amino acids. V lost 0 bases to trimming and J lost 1 base, with 13 bases between them.